This TCR beta chain was captured in a study of blood T cell repertoires in COVID-19. Study-level background: The United States, Italy and Spain supplied acute and convalescent COVID-19 samples.

This CDR3 has 12 amino acids. The ends were cut back, 2 bases at V and 5 bases at J, with 6 bases in the middle. Looked up from germline, CDR1 is GTSNPN and CDR2 is SVGIG (reference sequence). Here immunoSEQ multiplex PCR was the method, and the copy in TCRdb shows in-frame clones only, minus some. The sample contains 250,000 to 300,000 clones, more than 85% of which appear only once. The sequence derives from a man between 18 and 35 years old with active or convalescent COVID-19. V usage is TRBV30 and J usage is TRBJ2-2; D uncertain. The specimen was peripheral blood. CDR3 sequence: CAWSYSTGELFF. CDR3 coding DNA: TGTGCCTGGAGTTACTCTACCGGGGAGCTGTTTTTT.